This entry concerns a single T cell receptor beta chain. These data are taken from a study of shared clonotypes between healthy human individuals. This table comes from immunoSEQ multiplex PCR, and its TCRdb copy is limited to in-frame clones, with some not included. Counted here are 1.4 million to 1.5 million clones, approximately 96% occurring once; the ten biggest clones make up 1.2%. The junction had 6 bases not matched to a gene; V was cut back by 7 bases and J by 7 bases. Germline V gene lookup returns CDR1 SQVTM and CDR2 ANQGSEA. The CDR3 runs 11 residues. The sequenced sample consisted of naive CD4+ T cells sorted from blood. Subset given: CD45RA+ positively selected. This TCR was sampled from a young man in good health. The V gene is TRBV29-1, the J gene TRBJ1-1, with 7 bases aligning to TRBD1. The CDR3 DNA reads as TGCAGCGGATTACAGGGGTTTGAAGCTTTCTTT. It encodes CSGLQGFEAFF.